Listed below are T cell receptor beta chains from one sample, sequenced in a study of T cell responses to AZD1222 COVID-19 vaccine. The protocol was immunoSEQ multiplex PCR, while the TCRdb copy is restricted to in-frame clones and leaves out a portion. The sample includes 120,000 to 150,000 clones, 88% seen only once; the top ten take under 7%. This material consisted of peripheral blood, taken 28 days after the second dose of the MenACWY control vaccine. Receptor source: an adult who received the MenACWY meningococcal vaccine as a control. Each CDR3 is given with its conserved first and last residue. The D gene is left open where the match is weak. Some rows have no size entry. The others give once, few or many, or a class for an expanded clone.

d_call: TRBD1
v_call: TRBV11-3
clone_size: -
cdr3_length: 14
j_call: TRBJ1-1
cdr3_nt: TGTGCCAGCAGACACAGGGGCGAGAACACTGAAGCTTTCTTT
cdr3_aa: CASRHRGENTEAFF

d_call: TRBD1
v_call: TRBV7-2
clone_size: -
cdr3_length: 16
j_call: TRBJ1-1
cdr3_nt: TGTGCCAGCAGCTTAGGCAGGGGGTATGGGAACACTGAAGCTTTCTTT
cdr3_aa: CASSLGRGYGNTEAFF

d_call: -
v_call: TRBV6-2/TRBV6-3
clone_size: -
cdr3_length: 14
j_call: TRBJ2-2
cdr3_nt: TGTGCCAGCAGTTACTCGACTGGCAAAGAGGAGCTGTTTTTT
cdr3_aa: CASSYSTGKEELFF

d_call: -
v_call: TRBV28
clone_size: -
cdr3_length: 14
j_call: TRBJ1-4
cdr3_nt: TGTGCCAGCAGAGAGGGTTGGGCTAATGAAAAACTGTTTTTT
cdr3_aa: CASREGWANEKLFF

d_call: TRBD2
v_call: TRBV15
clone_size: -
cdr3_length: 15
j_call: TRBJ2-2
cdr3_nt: TGTGCCACCAGCAGCCCGGCGGGGGAGGTCGGGGAGCTGTTTTTT
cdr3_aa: CATSSPAGEVGELFF

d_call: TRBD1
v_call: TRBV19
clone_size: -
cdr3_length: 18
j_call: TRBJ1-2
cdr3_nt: TGTGCCAGTAGTGGGCGATTTGTTCGGGACAGGGATAACTATGGCTACACCTTC
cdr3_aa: CASSGRFVRDRDNYGYTF

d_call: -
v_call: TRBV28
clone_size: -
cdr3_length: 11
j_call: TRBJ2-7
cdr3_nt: TGTGCCAGCAGGTATCGTACCGAGCAGTACTTC
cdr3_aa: CASRYRTEQYF

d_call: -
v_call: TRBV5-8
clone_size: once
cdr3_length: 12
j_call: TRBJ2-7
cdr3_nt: TGTGCCAGCAGCTGGGGGACCTACGAGCAGTACTTC
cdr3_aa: CASSWGTYEQYF

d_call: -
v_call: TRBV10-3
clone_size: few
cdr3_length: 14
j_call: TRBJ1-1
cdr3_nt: TGTGCCATCAGTGAGTCTCCGACGGTCGGTGAAGCTTTCTTT
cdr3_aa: CAISESPTVGEAFF

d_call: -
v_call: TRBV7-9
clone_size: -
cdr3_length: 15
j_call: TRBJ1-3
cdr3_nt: TGTGCCAGCCCTCCACCAGGGGATGCTGGAAACACCATATATTTT
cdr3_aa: CASPPPGDAGNTIYF

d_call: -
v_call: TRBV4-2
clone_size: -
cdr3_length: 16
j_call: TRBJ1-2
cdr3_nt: TGTGCCAGCAGCCAAGCCTATCGGGAAACTAACTATGGCTACACCTTC
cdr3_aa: CASSQAYRETNYGYTF

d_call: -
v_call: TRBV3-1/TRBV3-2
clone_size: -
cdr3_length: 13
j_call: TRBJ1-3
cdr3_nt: TGTGCCAGCAGCCAAAACGTCGGAAACACCATATATTTT
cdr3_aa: CASSQNVGNTIYF

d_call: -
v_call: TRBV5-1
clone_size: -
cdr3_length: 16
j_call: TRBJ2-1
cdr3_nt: TGCGCCAGCAGCTTAAGGAGCGCTGACAGGTACAATGAGCAGTTCTTC
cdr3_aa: CASSLRSADRYNEQFF

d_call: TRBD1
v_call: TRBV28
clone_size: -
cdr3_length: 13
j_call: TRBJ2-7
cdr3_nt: TGTGCCAGCAGCTCGGGACAGAATTACGAGCAGTACTTC
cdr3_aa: CASSSGQNYEQYF

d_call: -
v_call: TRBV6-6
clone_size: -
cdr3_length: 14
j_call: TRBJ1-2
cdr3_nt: TGTGCCAGCAACTACCAGGGTCGAGGCTATGGCTACACCTTC
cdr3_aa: CASNYQGRGYGYTF

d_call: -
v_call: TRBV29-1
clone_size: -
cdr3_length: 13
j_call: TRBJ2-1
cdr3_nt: TGCAGCGGTGCATCGAGGTTCTACAATGAGCAGTTCTTC
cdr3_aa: CSGASRFYNEQFF

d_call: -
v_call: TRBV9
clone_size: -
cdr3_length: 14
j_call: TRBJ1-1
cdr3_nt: TGTGCCAGCAGCGTACTAGACCAGAACACTGAAGCTTTCTTT
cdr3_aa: CASSVLDQNTEAFF

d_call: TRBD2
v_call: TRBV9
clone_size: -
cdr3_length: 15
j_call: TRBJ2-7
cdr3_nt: TGTGCCAGCAGCTTGGGACTAGCGGGAGTGTACGAGCAGTACTTC
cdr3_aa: CASSLGLAGVYEQYF